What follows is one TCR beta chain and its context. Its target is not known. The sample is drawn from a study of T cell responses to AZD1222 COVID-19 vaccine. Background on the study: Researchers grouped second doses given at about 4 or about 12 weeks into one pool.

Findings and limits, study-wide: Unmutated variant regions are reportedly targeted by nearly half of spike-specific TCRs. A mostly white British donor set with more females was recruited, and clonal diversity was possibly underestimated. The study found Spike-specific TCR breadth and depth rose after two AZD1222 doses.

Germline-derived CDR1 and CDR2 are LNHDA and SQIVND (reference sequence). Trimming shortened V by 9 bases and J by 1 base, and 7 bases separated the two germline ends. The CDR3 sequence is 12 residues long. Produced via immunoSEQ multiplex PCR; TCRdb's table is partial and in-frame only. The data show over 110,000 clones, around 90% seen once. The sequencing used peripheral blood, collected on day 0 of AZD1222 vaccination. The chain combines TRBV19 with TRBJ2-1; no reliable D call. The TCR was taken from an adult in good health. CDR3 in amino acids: CASRLSYNEQFF. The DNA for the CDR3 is TGTGCCAGCAGGCTATCCTACAATGAGCAGTTCTTC.